Below, 17 T cell receptor beta chains from the same sample are listed, as sequenced in a study of blood T cell repertoires in COVID-19. Here immunoSEQ multiplex PCR was the method, and the copy in TCRdb shows in-frame clones only, minus some. The sample has 200,000 or so clones; roughly nine tenths are singletons. Sequenced input: peripheral blood. The origin of the receptors is a man in his 60s with COVID-19, enrolled during active disease.

This rearrangement joins TRBV27 to TRBJ2-7; 9 bases map to TRBD2. CDR1 and CDR2 from the germline V gene are MNHEY and SMNVEV (reference sequence). Trimming cost V 4 bases and J 1 base; bases outside gene matches: 8. The CDR3 is 16 residues long. The CDR3, as DNA: TGTGCCAGCAGTTCCGAGAGACTAGCGGCGTCCTACGAGCAGTACTTC. This gives the protein CASSSERLAASYEQYF.

The chain recombines TRBV10-1 with TRBJ2-7, with 7 bases matching TRBD1. The junction had 4 bases not matched to a gene; V was cut back by 7 bases and J by 4 bases. The germline V gene has CDR1 WNHNN and CDR2 SYGVQD (reference sequence). The length of the CDR3 is 12 residues. The CDR3 DNA reads TGCGCCAGCACCGACAGGGCATACGAGCAGTACTTC. Translated, it gives CASTDRAYEQYF.

In its sample, this clone was seen a few times. The chain employs TRBV3-1 (or the pseudogene TRBV3-2) and TRBJ1-2; 7 nucleotides agree with TRBD1. CDR1 is LGHDT and CDR2 is YNNKEL in the germline V gene (reference sequence). The CDR3 has 14 amino acids. With 2 bases clipped from V and 6 bases from J, the junction kept 6 bases outside the gene matches. Written as DNA, the CDR3 is TGTGCCAGCAGCCAACTGCGAGGGGGCAATGGCTACACCTTC. It is translated as CASSQLRGGNGYTF.

The genes are TRBV5-4 and TRBJ1-3; D remains unclear. The germline gives CDR1 SGHNT, CDR2 YYREEE (reference sequence). This CDR3 has 15 residues. The V end lost 4 bases, the J end lost 6 bases, and 17 bases lay between the germline ends. DNA for the CDR3: TGTGCCAGCAGCGGAAGGGAGTTCGGGGAAAACACCATATATTTT. Amino acids: CASSGREFGENTIYF.

V and J are TRBV20-1 and TRBJ2-3; 8 bases match TRBD2. Trimming took 3 bases from V and 4 from J; bases not matched to a gene: 6. CDR1 is DFQATT and CDR2 is SNEGSKA in the germline V gene (reference sequence). This CDR3 has 14 residues. The CDR3 DNA follows: TGCAGTGCTAGTGGGACTAGAGAAGCAGATACGCAGTATTTT. It translates to CSASGTREADTQYF.

The rearrangement links TRBV7-9 to TRBJ2-3; TRBD2 matches 8 bases. Germline lookup yields CDR1 SEHNR and CDR2 FQNEAQ (reference sequence). The CDR3 spans 16 residues. The trim removed 4 bases at V and 4 bases at J, leaving 10 bases unmatched. In nucleotides, the CDR3 is TGTGCCAGCAGCTCTAGAGCGGGAGTATCCCCAGATACGCAGTATTTT. Protein: CASSSRAGVSPDTQYF.

The V gene is TRBV19, the J gene TRBJ1-5, with TRBD1 as a possible D gene (6 bases). Trimming left V 4 bases short and J 5 bases short, with 21 bases between. Germline CDR1 LNHDA, CDR2 SQIVND (reference sequence). The length of the CDR3 is 17 residues. The DNA for the CDR3 is TGTGCCAGTAGTACCTGGGGTGGGACAATACGGCATCAGCCCCAGCATTTT. Encoded protein: CASSTWGGTIRHQPQHF.

This rearrangement joins TRBV7-2 to TRBJ2-3; 12 nucleotides line up with TRBD2. In germline, CDR1 is SGHTA, CDR2 FQGNSA. Unmatched junction bases numbered 4, after V lost 4 bases and J lost 2 bases. The CDR3 runs to 16 residues. CDR3 DNA: TGTGCCAGCAGCTCGACTAGCGGGGGTTTCACAGATACGCAGTATTTT. As protein: CASSSTSGGFTDTQYF. The variable domain in full, with the rest retrieved from reference TRBV7-2 and TRBJ2-3, is GAGVSQSPSNKVTEKGKDVELRCDPISGHTALYWYRQSLGQGLEFLIYFQGNSAPDKSGLPSDRFSAERTGGSVSTLTIQRTQQEDSAVYLCASSSTSGGFTDTQYFGPGTRLTVL.

The chain recombines TRBV7-2 with TRBJ1-5; D is unresolved. The CDR3 is 17 residues long. Germline V lookup: CDR1 SGHTA, CDR2 FQGNSA. Trimming left V 1 base short and J 8 bases short, with 21 bases between. The CDR3, as DNA: TGTGCCAGCAGCTTAGTCCATCCTAGGACGCAGCGGGAGCCCCAGCATTTT. Translated, it gives CASSLVHPRTQREPQHF.

The chain is built from TRBV23-1 and TRBJ1-5; tentatively, D is TRBD1 (5 bases). TRBV23-1 is treated as an ORF (open reading frame) with a function not yet certain. The CDR3 sequence is 15 residues long. Deletions cut 4 bases from V and 4 bases from J, with 14 bases between. The CDR3 DNA reads as TGCGCCAGCAGTCCAATCTGGGGGGGGAATCAGCCCCAGCATTTT. This sequence encodes CASSPIWGGNQPQHF.

V and J are TRBV9 and TRBJ2-7; 9 bases map to TRBD1. Germline lookup yields CDR1 SGDLS and CDR2 YYNGEE. The CDR3 sequence is 15 residues long. With V trimmed by 3 bases and J by 7 bases, 11 bases remained unmatched. CDR3: CASSADRGSWNEQYF. CDR3 nucleotide sequence: TGTGCCAGCAGCGCGGACAGGGGAAGCTGGAATGAGCAGTACTTC. Full variable domain (rest looked up from reference TRBV9 and TRBJ2-7): DSGVTQTPKHLITATGQRVTLRCSPRSGDLSVYWYQQSLDQGLQFLIQYYNGEERAKGNILERFSAQQFPDLHSELNLSSLELGDSALYFCASSADRGSWNEQYFGPGTRLTVT.

The chain couples TRBV30 to TRBJ2-3, with TRBD2 matching over 10 bases. Germline CDR1 and CDR2: GTSNPN and SVGIG (reference sequence). This CDR3 has 14 residues. V was pared by 3 bases and J by 7 bases, with 7 bases of the junction left unmatched. The CDR3 nucleotides read TGTGCCTGGAGAGGAGCGGGAGGGTCTAATACGCAGTATTTT. The encoded protein is CAWRGAGGSNTQYF.

The gene calls are TRBV19 and TRBJ1-2; 12 bases align to TRBD1. In germline, CDR1 is LNHDA, CDR2 SQIVND (reference sequence). V trimming: 10 bases; J trimming: 7 bases; junction bases outside the gene matches: 13. The CDR3 spans 15 residues. CDR3: CATSVPGTGGSGYTF. CDR3 DNA: TGTGCCACCTCGGTTCCGGGGACAGGGGGCTCTGGCTACACCTTC.

V gene TRBV2 combines with J gene TRBJ2-2, with a tentative D call TRBD1 (5 bases). CDR1 and CDR2 (germline): SNHLY, FYNNEI. CDR3 length equals 15 residues. V lost 5 bases, J lost 2 bases, and 12 bases lay in between. This chain's CDR3 is CASSIFRANTGELFF. The CDR3 nucleotides are TGTGCCAGCAGTATCTTCAGGGCAAACACCGGGGAGCTGTTTTTT.

This chain uses TRBV28 with TRBJ2-7; TRBD2 agrees at 8 bases. Looked up from germline, CDR1 is MDHEN and CDR2 is SYDVKM. The V and J ends lost 1 base and 5 bases, in that order; junction bases with no gene match: 10. The CDR3 has 16 residues. CDR3 in DNA: TGTGCCAGCAGTTTATTTGTGGGCGGGAGGCTTGACGAGCAGTACTTC. Encoded protein: CASSLFVGGRLDEQYF.

The chain couples TRBV2 to TRBJ1-1, with 12 nucleotides matching TRBD1. This CDR3 region has 15 residues. Per germline, CDR1 SNHLY and CDR2 FYNNEI. V was clipped by 9 bases and J by 1 base; unmatched bases: 6. The CDR3 nucleotides are TGTGCCAGGGGACAGGGGGCAGTTAGGAACACTGAAGCTTTCTTT. It is translated as CARGQGAVRNTEAFF. Drawing the rest from reference TRBV2 and TRBJ1-1, the complete variable domain is EPEVTQTPSHQVTQMGQEVILRCVPISNHLYFYWYRQILGQKVEFLVSFYNNEISEKSEIFDDQFSVERPDGSNFTLKIRSTKLEDSAMYFCARGQGAVRNTEAFFGQGTRLTVV.

This CDR3 is CASTPLAGGNTGELFF. For the CDR3, the DNA is TGTGCCAGTACCCCTTTAGCGGGAGGGAACACCGGGGAGCTGTTTTTT. The V and J genes are TRBV19 and TRBJ2-2; 10 bases align to TRBD2. Unmatched junction bases numbered 6, after V lost 7 bases and J lost 1 base. CDR1 and CDR2 from the germline V gene are LNHDA and SQIVND (reference sequence). The CDR3 is made up of 16 amino acids.